The T cell receptor (beta chain) described here comes from a study of control samples from healthy donors and cancer patients. Assay used: immunoSEQ multiplex PCR; TCRdb lists only in-frame clones, some missing. The table has 100,000 to 150,000 clones, around 90% seen once. V was clipped by 5 bases and J by 6 bases, with 11 bases between them. CDR3 length: 13 residues. The receptor comes from a man younger than 30 in good health. The sequenced sample consisted of blood. The V call is TRBV12-3 or TRBV12-4, the J call TRBJ2-4; D is ambiguous. CDR3 residues: CASSPAQLNIQYF. In DNA, the CDR3 is TGTGCCAGCAGTCCTGCCCAGTTAAACATTCAGTACTTC.